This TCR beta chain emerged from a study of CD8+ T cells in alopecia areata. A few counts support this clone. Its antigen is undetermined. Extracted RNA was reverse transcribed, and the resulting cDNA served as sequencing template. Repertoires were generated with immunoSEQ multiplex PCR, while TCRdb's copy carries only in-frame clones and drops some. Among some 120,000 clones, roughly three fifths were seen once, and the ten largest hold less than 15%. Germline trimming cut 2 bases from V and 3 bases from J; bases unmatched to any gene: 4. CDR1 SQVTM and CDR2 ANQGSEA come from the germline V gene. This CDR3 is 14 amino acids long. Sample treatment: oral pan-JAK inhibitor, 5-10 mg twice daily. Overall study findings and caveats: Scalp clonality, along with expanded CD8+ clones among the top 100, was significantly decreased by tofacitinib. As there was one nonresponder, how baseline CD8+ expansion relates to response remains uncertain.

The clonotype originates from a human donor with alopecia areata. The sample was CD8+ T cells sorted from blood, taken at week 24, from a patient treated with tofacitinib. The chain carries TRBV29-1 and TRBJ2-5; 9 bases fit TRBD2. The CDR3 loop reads CSVESRGGEETQYF. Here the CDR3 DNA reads TGCAGCGTTGAATCGCGGGGGGGGGAAGAGACCCAGTACTTC.